This T cell receptor beta chain was recovered during a study of cytomegalovirus exposure and HLA in healthy donors. Study results and caveats: The availability of immune exposure information extended only to CMV serostatus.

Primers included in the PCR were 60 Vbeta and 13 Jbeta primers. Measured with immunoSEQ multiplex PCR; TCRdb has only the in-frame clones, and not every one. The sample contains about 150,000 clones, around three quarters of which appear only once. The CDR3 extends over 14 amino acids. In germline, CDR1 is SGHTS, CDR2 YDEGEE. V lost 0 bases and J lost 2, with 9 bases in between. Note on this clone: Its antigen is still unknown.

The sample comprised PBMCs. This TCR was recovered from a woman between 40 and 55 years old in good health and CMV-seronegative. The chain uses TRBV5-8 and TRBJ2-7; D not resolved. The CDR3 here is CASSLERGTYEQYF. The CDR3 DNA sequence: TGTGCCAGCAGCTTGGAACGCGGTACCTACGAGCAGTACTTC.